The clone carrying this T cell receptor beta chain was seen ten or more times. This sample is part of a study of T cells in Graves' hyperthyroidism and ophthalmopathy. Overall study context: Peripheral blood was collected at initial diagnosis, before any treatment.

Regions amplified from RNA transcripts were the TCR beta CDR3 regions. First-round RT-PCR of the TCR CDR3 relied on the HTBI primer set. TCRdb passed the multiplex PCR reads through MiXCR, listing each CDR3 protein once. The sample has hundreds of thousands of distinct CDR3 sequences, about 12% seen once. V dropped 0 bases and J dropped 5; count of bases not matched to a gene: 4. CDR3 length: 15 amino acids. The germline gives CDR1 SGHTA, CDR2 FQGTGA. 9.5 to 10 ml fresh peripheral blood yielded the PBMCs. The sequencing sample was made of blood. This sequence originates from a woman between 18 and 29 years old with Graves' hyperthyroidism. The V gene is TRBV7-3, the J gene TRBJ2-3, with 8 bases identical to TRBD2. The CDR3 reads CASSLTLSGGDTQYF. CDR3 nucleotides: TGTGCCAGCAGCTTAACGTTAAGCGGGGGAGATACGCAGTATTTT.